A selection of T cell receptor beta chains follows, all from one sample in a study of cytomegalovirus exposure and HLA in healthy donors. The data were produced by immunoSEQ multiplex PCR, yet TCRdb's version contains in-frame clones alone and is incomplete. In total, the table holds about 51,000 clones. Sequenced input: PBMCs. These receptors originate from a man aged 40-55 years in good health and CMV-seropositive. The CDR3 runs from the conserved cysteine through the conserved F or W. Fields, in order: J gene, V gene, D gene, CDR3 protein, CDR3 DNA. A D gene is named only where the DNA matches it firmly.

j_gene: TRBJ2-1; v_gene: TRBV27; d_gene: TRBD1; CDR3aa: CASSRDRSSYNEQFF; CDR3nt: TGTGCCAGCAGTCGGGACAGGAGCTCCTACAATGAGCAGTTCTTC
j_gene: TRBJ2-7; v_gene: TRBV11-1; d_gene: -; CDR3aa: CASSPGRVHEQYF; CDR3nt: TGTGCCAGCAGCCCGGGAAGGGTGCACGAGCAGTACTTC
j_gene: TRBJ2-1; v_gene: TRBV6-6; d_gene: TRBD2; CDR3aa: CASSYPRREGVNEQFF; CDR3nt: TGTGCCAGCAGTTACCCTCGGCGGGAGGGGGTCAATGAGCAGTTCTTC
j_gene: TRBJ1-6; v_gene: TRBV30; d_gene: TRBD1; CDR3aa: CASDRAPGSPLHF; CDR3nt: TGTGCCTCCGACAGGGCCCCAGGTTCACCCCTCCACTTT
j_gene: TRBJ2-7; v_gene: TRBV7-2; d_gene: TRBD2; CDR3aa: CASSLQPGGSYEQYF; CDR3nt: TGTGCCAGCAGCCTTCAGCCGGGGGGCTCCTACGAGCAGTACTTC
j_gene: TRBJ2-7; v_gene: TRBV7-8; d_gene: -; CDR3aa: CASSPGAYEQYF; CDR3nt: TGTGCCAGCAGCCCGGGGGCCTACGAGCAGTACTTC
j_gene: TRBJ2-3; v_gene: TRBV7-6; d_gene: -; CDR3aa: CASIPGGPGDTQYF; CDR3nt: TGTGCCAGCATCCCCGGAGGGCCCGGGGATACGCAGTATTTT
j_gene: TRBJ2-4; v_gene: TRBV6-1; d_gene: -; CDR3aa: CASSTGIGAKNIQYF; CDR3nt: TGTGCCAGCAGTACAGGAATCGGGGCCAAAAACATTCAGTACTTC
j_gene: TRBJ2-1; v_gene: TRBV7-2; d_gene: -; CDR3aa: CASSLQGLNYNEQFF; CDR3nt: TGTGCCAGCAGCTTACAGGGGCTAAACTACAATGAGCAGTTCTTC
j_gene: TRBJ1-5; v_gene: TRBV7-9; d_gene: -; CDR3aa: CASSLGERPQHF; CDR3nt: TGTGCCAGCAGCTTAGGTGAGAGGCCCCAGCATTTT
j_gene: TRBJ2-1; v_gene: TRBV9; d_gene: TRBD2; CDR3aa: CASSVAWSSGTYNEQFF; CDR3nt: TGTGCCAGCAGCGTAGCCTGGTCTAGCGGAACCTACAATGAGCAGTTCTTC
j_gene: TRBJ1-1; v_gene: TRBV11-3; d_gene: TRBD1; CDR3aa: CASSPRQGTEAFF; CDR3nt: TGTGCCAGCAGCCCCCGACAGGGTACTGAAGCTTTCTTT
j_gene: TRBJ2-4; v_gene: TRBV2; d_gene: TRBD1; CDR3aa: CASSVDRDIQYF; CDR3nt: TGTGCCAGCAGTGTGGACAGGGACATTCAGTACTTC
j_gene: TRBJ1-2; v_gene: TRBV6-5; d_gene: TRBD1; CDR3aa: CASSYTTGGYGYTF; CDR3nt: TGTGCCAGCAGTTACACGACAGGGGGCTATGGCTACACCTTC
j_gene: TRBJ1-4; v_gene: TRBV28; d_gene: -; CDR3aa: CASRDSWSEKLFF; CDR3nt: TGTGCCAGCAGGGACAGTTGGAGTGAAAAACTGTTTTTT
j_gene: TRBJ2-7; v_gene: TRBV7-6; d_gene: TRBD1; CDR3aa: CASSLVPPWDRGHYEQYF; CDR3nt: TGTGCCAGCAGCTTAGTACCACCCTGGGACAGGGGCCACTACGAGCAGTACTTC
j_gene: TRBJ2-3; v_gene: TRBV2; d_gene: TRBD2; CDR3aa: CASSDGLAMTDTQYF; CDR3nt: TGTGCCAGCAGTGACGGACTAGCGATGACAGATACGCAGTATTTT
j_gene: TRBJ2-1; v_gene: TRBV30; d_gene: TRBD1; CDR3aa: CAWSIPGQGSDEQFF; CDR3nt: TGTGCCTGGAGTATACCGGGACAGGGGTCTGATGAGCAGTTCTTC
j_gene: TRBJ1-6; v_gene: TRBV18; d_gene: -; CDR3aa: CASSQEGRNSPLHF; CDR3nt: TGTGCCAGCTCACAAGAGGGGAGGAATTCACCCCTCCACTTT
j_gene: TRBJ2-2; v_gene: TRBV7-2; d_gene: -; CDR3aa: CASSPYSGELFF; CDR3nt: TGTGCCAGCAGCCCTTATTCCGGGGAGCTGTTTTTT
j_gene: TRBJ2-1; v_gene: TRBV11-2; d_gene: -; CDR3aa: CASSLDLDNEQFF; CDR3nt: TGTGCCAGCAGCTTAGATCTCGACAATGAGCAGTTCTTC
j_gene: TRBJ2-7; v_gene: TRBV27; d_gene: -; CDR3aa: CASAIRGEEQYF; CDR3nt: TGTGCCAGCGCTATCCGGGGAGAGGAGCAGTACTTC
j_gene: TRBJ1-5; v_gene: TRBV12-2; d_gene: -; CDR3aa: CAQKGDSNQPQHF; CDR3nt: TGTGCCCAGAAAGGGGATAGCAATCAGCCCCAGCATTTT
j_gene: TRBJ2-3; v_gene: TRBV6-1; d_gene: -; CDR3aa: CASIHPSDLTDTQYF; CDR3nt: TGTGCCAGCATCCACCCTAGCGACCTCACAGATACGCAGTATTTT
j_gene: TRBJ2-7; v_gene: TRBV28; d_gene: -; CDR3aa: CASSSPGVAQPYEQYF; CDR3nt: TGTGCCAGTAGTTCTCCCGGAGTGGCTCAACCCTACGAGCAGTACTTC
j_gene: TRBJ2-2; v_gene: TRBV11-2; d_gene: -; CDR3aa: CASSPTGTPNTGELFF; CDR3nt: TGTGCCAGCAGCCCCACCGGGACTCCGAACACCGGGGAGCTGTTTTTT
j_gene: TRBJ2-2; v_gene: TRBV29-1; d_gene: -; CDR3aa: CSVELYGADTGELFF; CDR3nt: TGCAGCGTTGAATTATATGGTGCGGACACCGGGGAGCTGTTTTTT
j_gene: TRBJ2-7; v_gene: TRBV7-2; d_gene: TRBD2; CDR3aa: CASTGGGGAYEQYF; CDR3nt: TGTGCCAGCACCGGCGGCGGGGGGGCCTACGAGCAGTACTTC
j_gene: TRBJ1-2; v_gene: TRBV6-5; d_gene: -; CDR3aa: CASSYSRVGGGYTF; CDR3nt: TGTGCCAGCAGTTACTCCAGGGTTGGAGGGGGCTACACCTTC